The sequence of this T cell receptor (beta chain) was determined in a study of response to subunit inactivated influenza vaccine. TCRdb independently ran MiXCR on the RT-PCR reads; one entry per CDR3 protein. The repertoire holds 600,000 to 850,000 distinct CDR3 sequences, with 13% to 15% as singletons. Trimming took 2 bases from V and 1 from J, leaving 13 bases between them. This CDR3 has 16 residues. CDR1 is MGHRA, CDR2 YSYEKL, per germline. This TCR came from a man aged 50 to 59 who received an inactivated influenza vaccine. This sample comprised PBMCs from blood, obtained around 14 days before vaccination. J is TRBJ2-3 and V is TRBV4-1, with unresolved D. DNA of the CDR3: TGCGCCAGCAGCCAACCGATAAAGCTGGGCACAGATACGCAGTATTTT. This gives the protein CASSQPIKLGTDTQYF.